This record looks at one TCR beta chain sequence and its context. Its antigen is currently unknown. This CDR3 comprises 14 residues. Germline V lookup: CDR1 SGHDT, CDR2 YYEEEE. Deletions cut 1 base from V and 5 bases from J, with 12 bases between. 13 Jbeta primers and 60 Vbeta primers were used for the PCR. Libraries were prepared by immunoSEQ multiplex PCR; TCRdb keeps only in-frame clonotypes and omits some of them. Among roughly 220,000 clones listed, 65% to 85% were seen once. The data were taken from a study of cytomegalovirus exposure and HLA in healthy donors. Overall study: Around 80 million unique TCR sequences came from HLA-typed donors in an early release.

Study-level findings and limits: Analyses of presence and absence presupposed an approximately uniform sequencing depth across donors. For TCR beta chains, V- and J-gene trimming was later linked to a missense DCLRE1C variant. Researchers reported in a later analysis that common viral pathogens appeared linked to several top clusters.

The chain uses TRBV5-6 and TRBJ2-5; perhaps TRBD1 as D (5 bases). Sequencing used PBMCs. The sequence was obtained from a man between 25 and 39 years old in good health and CMV-seronegative. The CDR3 nucleotides read TGTGCCAGCAGCTTGAGGGGCGCGTTGGAGACCCAGTACTTC. The encoded protein is CASSLRGALETQYF. Looking up the rest from reference TRBV5-6 and TRBJ2-5 gives the full variable domain: DAGVTQSPTHLIKTRGQQVTLRCSPKSGHDTVSWYQQALGQGPQFIFQYYEEEERQRGNFPDRFSGHQFPNYSSELNVNALLLGDSALYLCASSLRGALETQYFGPGTRLLVL.